The 16 T cell receptor beta chains given below trace back to one sample, sequenced in a study of T cells after yellow fever vaccination. TCRdb passed the 5' RACE reads through MiXCR, listing each CDR3 protein once. The sample lists hundreds of thousands of distinct CDR3 sequences, around a sixth occurring once. The sequences come from PBMCs, collected before the yellow fever booster vaccination. The receptor source for this set is a man between 18 and 35 years old who received the YFV17D yellow fever vaccine.

The J gene is TRBJ2-5, the V gene TRBV12-3 or TRBV12-4; TRBD1 aligns across 7 bases. With 6 bases clipped from V and 7 bases from J, the junction kept 11 bases outside the gene matches. This CDR3 has 14 amino acids. The CDR3 protein is CASSIGGLQGTQYF. CDR3 DNA sequence: TGTGCCAGCAGCATAGGGGGCCTCCAGGGGACCCAGTACTTC.

The chain links TRBV20-1 to TRBJ2-7; D remains ambiguous. CDR3 length: 12 amino acids. Germline CDR1 and CDR2: DFQATT and SNEGSKA (reference sequence). Between the trimmed V and J ends, which lost 3 bases and 2 bases, there was a span of 8 bases. The CDR3 reads CSASRSAYEQYV. In nucleotides, the CDR3 is TGCAGTGCTAGCCGGTCAGCCTACGAGCAGTACGTC.

This chain uses TRBV7-9 with TRBJ1-2; D is uncertain. V was cut by 5 bases and J by 8 bases, with 9 bases left in between. Germline values: CDR1 SEHNR, CDR2 FQNEAQ (reference sequence). The CDR3 loop spans 11 amino acids. The CDR3 sequence: CASSPLGGYTF. For the CDR3, the DNA is TGTGCCAGCAGCCCCCTTGGGGGCTACACCTTC.

The rearrangement links TRBV19 to TRBJ1-2; TRBD1 is a possible D gene (5 bases). The V gene's germline CDR1 is LNHDA and CDR2 SQIVND (reference sequence). Trimming shortened V by 7 bases and J by 7 bases, and 13 bases separated the two germline ends. The CDR3 contains 12 residues. The CDR3 bases are TGTGCCAGTACAAGGGACGGCGGTGGCTACACCTTC. It specifies CASTRDGGGYTF. Full variable domain (remainder filled in from reference TRBV19 and TRBJ1-2): DGGITQSPKYLFRKEGQNVTLSCEQNLNHDAMYWYRQDPGQGLRLIYYSQIVNDFQKGDIAEGYSVSREKKESFPLTVTSAQKNPTAFYLCASTRDGGGYTFGSGTRLTVV.

V usage is TRBV7-3 and J usage is TRBJ1-2; 10 bases are a match to TRBD1. Germline assignment: CDR1 SGHTA and CDR2 FQGTGA. This CDR3 has 15 amino acids. V was clipped by 5 bases and J by 1 base; unmatched bases: 4. CDR3 nucleotides: TGTGCCAGCAGCACCGGACAGGGGGATAACTATGGCTACACCTTC. This translates into CASSTGQGDNYGYTF.

This clonotype occurred many times. V gene TRBV12-3 or TRBV12-4 combines with J gene TRBJ2-2; D is undetermined. Trimming took 3 bases from V and 6 from J, leaving 2 bases between them. The CDR3 loop spans 11 amino acids. The CDR3 is CASSFAGELFF. The CDR3 bases are TGTGCCAGCAGTTTTGCCGGGGAGCTGTTTTTT.

This clonotype showed up just a few times. The chain employs TRBV4-3 and TRBJ2-1, with 7 bases lining up with TRBD1. CDR1 is LGHNA and CDR2 is YSLEER in the germline V gene. The CDR3 is 15 amino acids. The junction had 6 bases not matched to a gene; V was cut back by 1 base and J by 6 bases. CDR3 sequence: CASSQVGSGGNEQFF. The CDR3 nucleotides read TGCGCCAGCAGCCAAGTCGGTTCAGGGGGCAATGAGCAGTTCTTC.

The chain joins TRBV4-1 to TRBJ2-1; tentatively, D is TRBD1 or TRBD2 (5 bases each). The germline V gene has CDR1 MGHRA and CDR2 YSYEKL. Trimming took 0 bases from V and 6 from J, leaving 21 bases between them. The CDR3 contains 18 residues. The chain's CDR3 is CASSQERGWGKGSNEQFF. In nucleotides, the CDR3 is TGCGCCAGCAGCCAAGAACGGGGCTGGGGCAAAGGGTCCAATGAGCAGTTCTTC.

The table lists this clonotype with a few counts. The gene calls are TRBV6-2 or TRBV6-3 and TRBJ2-1; 7 nucleotides match TRBD1. Germline CDR1 MNHEY, CDR2 SVGEGT. This CDR3 is built from 13 residues. J lost 10 bases, V lost 3 bases, and 6 bases had no gene match. CDR3 DNA sequence: TGTGCCAGCAGTTATCAGGGGGTGTCCGAGCAGTTCTTC. This translates into CASSYQGVSEQFF.

This clonotype was found many times. The chain uses TRBV2 and TRBJ2-3, with no clear D. Per germline, CDR1 SNHLY and CDR2 FYNNEI. The V and J ends lost 4 bases and 2 bases respectively, with 10 bases between them. CDR3 size: 14 residues. The CDR3 DNA reads TGTGCCAGCAGTGGTCTAGTTACCACAGATACGCAGTATTTT. Protein sequence: CASSGLVTTDTQYF.

This clonotype has only a few counts. The chain recombines TRBV6-2 or TRBV6-3 with TRBJ1-6; no clear D gene. From germline, CDR1 is MNHEY and CDR2 SVGEGT. The V end was cut by 8 bases, the J end by 4 bases, with 15 bases between. The CDR3 contains 15 residues. CDR3 residues: CASRTPTEYNSPLHF. The CDR3 bases are TGTGCCAGCCGGACTCCGACGGAATATAATTCACCCCTCCACTTT.

This chain joins TRBV18 and TRBJ1-5; D perhaps matches TRBD1 (6 bases). CDR1 is KGHSH and CDR2 is LQKENI in the germline V gene. This CDR3 contains 16 residues. The V end lost 3 bases, the J end lost 3 bases, and 15 bases lay between the germline ends. CDR3 amino acids: CASSPPGATINQPQHF. For the CDR3, the DNA is TGTGCCAGCTCACCTCCGGGGGCCACCATCAATCAGCCCCAGCATTTT.

This sequence joins TRBV5-1 and TRBJ1-4; perhaps TRBD1 as D (5 bases). Germline-derived CDR1 and CDR2 are SGHRS and YFSETQ. The CDR3 is 14 amino acids. V gave up 3 bases and J gave up 8 bases, with 14 bases separating them. The CDR3 here is CASSSTAFGEKLFF. CDR3 coding DNA: TGCGCCAGCAGCTCGACAGCCTTTGGAGAAAAACTGTTTTTT.

This clonotype was found many times. J is TRBJ2-6 and V is TRBV20-1; maybe TRBD1 (6 bases). CDR3 length equals 12 residues. Per the germline V gene, CDR1 is DFQATT and CDR2 is SNEGSKA (reference sequence). The CDR3 here is CSGQSGANVLTF. The CDR3 DNA is TGCAGCGGACAGTCTGGGGCCAACGTCCTGACTTTC.

The chain recombines TRBV20-1 with TRBJ2-3; 7 bases agree with TRBD1. The CDR3 consists of 14 residues. J was trimmed by 5 bases and V by 2 bases; bases with no gene match: 7. Germline assignment: CDR1 DFQATT and CDR2 SNEGSKA (reference sequence). CDR3 nucleotide sequence: TGCAGTGCTAGACCGGGACAGTCGGTAGATACGCAGTATTTT. Amino acids: CSARPGQSVDTQYF.

There are many counts of this clonotype. The chain joins TRBV5-1 to TRBJ2-7; 7 nucleotides match TRBD2. The V segment lost 4 bases and the J segment 6 bases; nucleotides outside the gene matches: 4. Per germline, CDR1 SGHRS and CDR2 YFSETQ. The CDR3 is 12 residues long. The CDR3 nucleotides are TGCGCCAGCAGCCTTTCGGGGGGCGAGCAGTACTTC. It specifies CASSLSGGEQYF.